The present TCR beta chain was sequenced within a study of patients and donors after allogeneic stem cell transplantation. The V gene's germline CDR1 is LGHDT and CDR2 YNNKEL (reference sequence). The ends were cut back, 3 bases at V and 3 bases at J, with 20 bases in the middle. CDR3 length: 17 residues. Via MiXCR, TCRdb re-called the RT-PCR reads, giving one row per CDR3 protein. The sample lists roughly 10,000 distinct CDR3 sequences; 5.9% were seen once. The sample comprised blood, either unsorted or a sorted T cell fraction (not recorded which). The gene calls are TRBV3-1 and TRBJ2-5; D might be TRBD1 (7 bases). The receptor was isolated from a human donor who was either an allogeneic HSCT recipient or a stem cell or donor lymphocyte infusion donor (not recorded which). It is not recorded whose cells these are; they may come from a transplant donor. The CDR3 DNA is TGTGCCAGCAGCCAGCCGCGGACTAATCAGGGGGAAGAGACCCAGTACTTC. Its protein product is CASSQPRTNQGEETQYF.